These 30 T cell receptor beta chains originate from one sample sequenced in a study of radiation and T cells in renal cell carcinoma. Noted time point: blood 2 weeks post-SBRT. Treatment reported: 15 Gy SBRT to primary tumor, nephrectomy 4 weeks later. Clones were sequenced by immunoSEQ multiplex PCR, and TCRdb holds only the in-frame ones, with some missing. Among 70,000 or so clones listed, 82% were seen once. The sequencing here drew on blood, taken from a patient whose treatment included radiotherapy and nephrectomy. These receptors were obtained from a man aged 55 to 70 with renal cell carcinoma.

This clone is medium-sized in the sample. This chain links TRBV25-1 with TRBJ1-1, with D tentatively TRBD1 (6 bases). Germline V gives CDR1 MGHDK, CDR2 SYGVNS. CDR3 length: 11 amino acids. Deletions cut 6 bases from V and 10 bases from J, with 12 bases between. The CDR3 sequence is CASSPGTSAFF. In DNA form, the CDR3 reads TGTGCCAGCAGCCCCGGGACATCAGCTTTCTTT.

The CDR3 DNA follows: TGCGCCAGCAGACTCGGACTAGGGGTCAATGAGCAGTTCTTC. As protein: CASRLGLGVNEQFF. This sequence joins TRBV5-1 and TRBJ2-1; 7 nucleotides match TRBD2. Germline V CDR1 and CDR2: SGHRS, YFSETQ. V gave up 5 bases and J gave up 6 bases; unmatched junction bases: 8. CDR3 length: 14 residues.

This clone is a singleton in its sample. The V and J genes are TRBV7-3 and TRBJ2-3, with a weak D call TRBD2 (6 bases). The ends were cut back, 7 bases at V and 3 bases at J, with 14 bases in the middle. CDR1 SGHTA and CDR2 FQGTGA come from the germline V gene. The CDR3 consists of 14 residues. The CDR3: CASKREAVTDTQYF. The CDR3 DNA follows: TGTGCCAGCAAGAGGGAGGCGGTTACAGATACGCAGTATTTT.

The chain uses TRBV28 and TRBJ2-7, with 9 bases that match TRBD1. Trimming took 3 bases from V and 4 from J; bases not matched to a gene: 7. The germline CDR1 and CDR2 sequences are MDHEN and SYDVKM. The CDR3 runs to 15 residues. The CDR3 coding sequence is TGTGCCAGCAGTTTTCACAGGGGGCAGTCTTACGAGCAGTACTTC. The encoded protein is CASSFHRGQSYEQYF. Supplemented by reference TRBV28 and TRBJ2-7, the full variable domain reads DVKVTQSSRYLVKRTGEKVFLECVQDMDHENMFWYRQDPGLGLRLIYFSYDVKMKEKGDIPEGYSVSREKKERFSLILESASTNQTSMYLCASSFHRGQSYEQYFGPGTRLTVT.

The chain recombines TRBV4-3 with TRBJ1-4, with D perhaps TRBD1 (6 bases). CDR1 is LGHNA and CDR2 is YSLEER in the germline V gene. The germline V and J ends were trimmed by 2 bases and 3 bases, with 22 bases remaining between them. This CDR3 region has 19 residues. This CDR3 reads CASSQYPQGTGRANEKLFF. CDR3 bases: TGCGCCAGCAGCCAATATCCACAGGGAACTGGACGAGCTAATGAAAAACTGTTTTTT.

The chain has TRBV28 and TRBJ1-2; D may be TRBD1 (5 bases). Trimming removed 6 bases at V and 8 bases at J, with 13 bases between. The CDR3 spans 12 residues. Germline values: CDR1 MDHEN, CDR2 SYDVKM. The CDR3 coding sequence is TGTGCCAGCAGCCGGGGCCTGCCGGGCTACACCTTC. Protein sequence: CASSRGLPGYTF.

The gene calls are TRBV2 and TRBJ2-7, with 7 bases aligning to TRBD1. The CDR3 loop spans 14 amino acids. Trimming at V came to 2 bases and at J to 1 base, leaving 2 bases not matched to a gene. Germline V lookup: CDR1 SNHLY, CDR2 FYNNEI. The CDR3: CASSERGRSYEQYF. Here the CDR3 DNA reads TGTGCCAGCAGTGAAAGGGGGCGGTCCTACGAGCAGTACTTC.

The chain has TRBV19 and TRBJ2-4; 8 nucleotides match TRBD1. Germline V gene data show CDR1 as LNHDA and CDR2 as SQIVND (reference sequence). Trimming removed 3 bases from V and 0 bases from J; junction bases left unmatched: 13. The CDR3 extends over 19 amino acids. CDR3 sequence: CASSMQGARAVIAKNIQYF. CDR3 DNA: TGTGCCAGTAGTATGCAGGGGGCGAGAGCAGTAATAGCCAAAAACATTCAGTACTTC.

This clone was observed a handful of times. CDR3 sequence: CSALAVDTQYF. In DNA form, the CDR3 reads TGCAGTGCTCTAGCGGTAGATACGCAGTATTTT. The chain carries TRBV20-1 and TRBJ2-3; 7 bases are shared with TRBD2. The CDR3 runs 11 residues. V was clipped by 5 bases and J by 5 bases; unmatched bases: 1. Germline CDR1 reads DFQATT; CDR2 reads SNEGSKA (reference sequence).

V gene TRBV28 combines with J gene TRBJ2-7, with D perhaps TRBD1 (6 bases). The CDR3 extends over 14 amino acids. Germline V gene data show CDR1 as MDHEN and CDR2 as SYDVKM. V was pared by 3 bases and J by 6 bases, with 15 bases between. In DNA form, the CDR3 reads TGTGCCAGCAGTTTGGAGCAGGGGAGACGCGAGCAGTACTTC. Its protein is CASSLEQGRREQYF.

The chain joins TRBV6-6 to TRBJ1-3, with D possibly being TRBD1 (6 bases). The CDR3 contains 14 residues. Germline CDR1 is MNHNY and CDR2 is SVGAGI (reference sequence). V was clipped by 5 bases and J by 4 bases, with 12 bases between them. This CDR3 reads CASSPAGAGNTIYF. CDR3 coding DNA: TGTGCCAGCAGTCCGGCAGGGGCCGGAAACACCATATATTTT.

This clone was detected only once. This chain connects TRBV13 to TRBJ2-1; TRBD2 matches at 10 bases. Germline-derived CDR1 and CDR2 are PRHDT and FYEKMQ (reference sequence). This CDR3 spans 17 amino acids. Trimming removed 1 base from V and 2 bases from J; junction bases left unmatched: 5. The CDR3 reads CASSLEWTSGPYNEQFF. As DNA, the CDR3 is TGTGCCAGCAGCTTAGAATGGACTAGCGGCCCCTACAATGAGCAGTTCTTC.

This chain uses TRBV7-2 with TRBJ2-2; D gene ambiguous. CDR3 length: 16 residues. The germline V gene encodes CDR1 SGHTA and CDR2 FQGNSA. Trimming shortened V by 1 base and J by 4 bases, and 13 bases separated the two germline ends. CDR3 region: CASSLDRGISTGELFF. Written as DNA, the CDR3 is TGTGCCAGCAGCTTAGACCGTGGGATATCCACCGGGGAGCTGTTTTTT.

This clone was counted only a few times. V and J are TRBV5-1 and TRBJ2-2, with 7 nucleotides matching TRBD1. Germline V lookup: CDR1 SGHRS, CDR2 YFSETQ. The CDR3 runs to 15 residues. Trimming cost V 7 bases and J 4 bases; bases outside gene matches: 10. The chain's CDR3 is CASERQGSSTGELFF. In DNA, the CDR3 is TGCGCCAGCGAGAGACAGGGTTCGAGCACCGGGGAGCTGTTTTTT.

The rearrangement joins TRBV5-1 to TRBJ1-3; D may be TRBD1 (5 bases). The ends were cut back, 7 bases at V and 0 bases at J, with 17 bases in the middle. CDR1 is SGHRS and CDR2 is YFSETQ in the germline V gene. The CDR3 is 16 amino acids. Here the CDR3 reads CASRPGAGNSGNTIYF. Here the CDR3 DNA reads TGCGCCAGCCGCCCCGGGGCGGGCAACTCTGGAAACACCATATATTTT.

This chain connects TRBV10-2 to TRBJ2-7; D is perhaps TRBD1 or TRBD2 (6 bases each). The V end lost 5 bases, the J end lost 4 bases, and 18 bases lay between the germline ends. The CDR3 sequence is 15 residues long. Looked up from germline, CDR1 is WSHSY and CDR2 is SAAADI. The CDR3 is CASSNRGREPYEQYF. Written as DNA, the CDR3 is TGCGCCAGCAGTAACCGGGGGCGGGAACCTTACGAGCAGTACTTC.

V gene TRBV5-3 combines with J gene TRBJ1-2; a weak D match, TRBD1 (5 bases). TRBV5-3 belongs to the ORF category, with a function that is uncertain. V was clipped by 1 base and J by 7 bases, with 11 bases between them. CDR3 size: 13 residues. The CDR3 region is CARSLYGTPGYTF. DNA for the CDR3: TGTGCCAGAAGCTTGTACGGGACGCCTGGCTACACCTTC.

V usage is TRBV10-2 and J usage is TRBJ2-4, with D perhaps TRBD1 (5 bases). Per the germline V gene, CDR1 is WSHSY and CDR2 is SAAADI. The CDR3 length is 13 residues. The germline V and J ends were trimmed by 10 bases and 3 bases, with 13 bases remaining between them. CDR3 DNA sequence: TGCGCCACCGCAGGGAACGGCAAAAACATTCAGTACTTC. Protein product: CATAGNGKNIQYF.

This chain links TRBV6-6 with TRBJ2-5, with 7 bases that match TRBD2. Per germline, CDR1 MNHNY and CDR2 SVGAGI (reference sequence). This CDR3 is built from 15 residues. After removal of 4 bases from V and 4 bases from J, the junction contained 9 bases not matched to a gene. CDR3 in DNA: TGTGCCAGCAGTTCGCCCCGGGGGAGGGCAGAGACCCAGTACTTC. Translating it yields CASSSPRGRAETQYF.

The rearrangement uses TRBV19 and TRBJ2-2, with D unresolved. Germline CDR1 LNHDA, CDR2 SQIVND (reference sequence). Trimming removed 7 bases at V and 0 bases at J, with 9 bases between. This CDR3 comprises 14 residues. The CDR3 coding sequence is TGTGCCAGTAAATCCAGCGCGAACACCGGGGAGCTGTTTTTT. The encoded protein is CASKSSANTGELFF.

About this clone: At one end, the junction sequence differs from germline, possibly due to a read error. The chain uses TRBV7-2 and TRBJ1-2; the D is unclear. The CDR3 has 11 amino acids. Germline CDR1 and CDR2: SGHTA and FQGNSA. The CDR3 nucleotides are TGTGCCAGCAGAGGCCTTAACGGGGTAAACTTC. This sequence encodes CASRGLNGVNF.

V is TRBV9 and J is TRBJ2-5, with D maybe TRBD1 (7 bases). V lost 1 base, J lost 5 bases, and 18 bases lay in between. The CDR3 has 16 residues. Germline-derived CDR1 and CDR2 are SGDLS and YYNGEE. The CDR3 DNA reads TGTGCCAGCAGCGTATCCCAGGGGGGATTCCGGGAGACCCAGTACTTC. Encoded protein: CASSVSQGGFRETQYF.

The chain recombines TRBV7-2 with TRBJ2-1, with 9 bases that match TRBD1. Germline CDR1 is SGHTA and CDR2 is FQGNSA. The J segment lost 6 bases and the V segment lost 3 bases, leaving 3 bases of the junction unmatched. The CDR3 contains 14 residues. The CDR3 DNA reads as TGTGCCAGCAGCTTGGGACAGGGATTCAATGAGCAGTTCTTC. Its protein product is CASSLGQGFNEQFF.

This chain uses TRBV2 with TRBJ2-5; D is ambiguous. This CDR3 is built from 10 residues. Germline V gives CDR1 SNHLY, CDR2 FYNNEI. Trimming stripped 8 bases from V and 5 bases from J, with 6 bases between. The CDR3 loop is CASLHETQYF. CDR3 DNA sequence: TGTGCCAGCTTGCACGAGACCCAGTACTTC.

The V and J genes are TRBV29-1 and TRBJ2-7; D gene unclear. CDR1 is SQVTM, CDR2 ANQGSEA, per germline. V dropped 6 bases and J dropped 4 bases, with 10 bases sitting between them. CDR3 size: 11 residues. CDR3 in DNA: TGCAGCGTAACTCAAGCATACGAGCAGTACTTC. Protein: CSVTQAYEQYF.

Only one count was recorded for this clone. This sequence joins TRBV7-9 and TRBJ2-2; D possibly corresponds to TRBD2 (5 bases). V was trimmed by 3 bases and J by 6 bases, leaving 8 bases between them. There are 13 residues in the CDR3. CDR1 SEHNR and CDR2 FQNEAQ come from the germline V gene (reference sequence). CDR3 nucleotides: TGTGCCAGCAGCTTTGAGGGTCCCGGGGAGCTGTTTTTT. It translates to CASSFEGPGELFF.

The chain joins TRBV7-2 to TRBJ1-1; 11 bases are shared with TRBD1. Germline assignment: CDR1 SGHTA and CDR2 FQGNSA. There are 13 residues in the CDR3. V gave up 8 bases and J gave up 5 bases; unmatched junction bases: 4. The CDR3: CASAGTGGTEAFF. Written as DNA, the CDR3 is TGTGCCAGCGCAGGGACAGGGGGGACTGAAGCTTTCTTT.

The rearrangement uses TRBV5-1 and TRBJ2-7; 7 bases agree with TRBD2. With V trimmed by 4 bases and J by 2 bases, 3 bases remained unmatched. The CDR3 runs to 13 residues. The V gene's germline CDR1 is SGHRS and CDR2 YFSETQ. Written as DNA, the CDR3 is TGCGCCAGCAGCCGACTAGCAGCCTACGAGCAGTACTTC. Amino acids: CASSRLAAYEQYF.

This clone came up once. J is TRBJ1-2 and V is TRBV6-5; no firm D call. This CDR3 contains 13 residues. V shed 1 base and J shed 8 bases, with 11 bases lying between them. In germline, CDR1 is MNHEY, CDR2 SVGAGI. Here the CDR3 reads CASSYFATGGYTF. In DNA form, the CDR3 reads TGTGCCAGCAGTTACTTCGCAACGGGAGGCTACACCTTC.

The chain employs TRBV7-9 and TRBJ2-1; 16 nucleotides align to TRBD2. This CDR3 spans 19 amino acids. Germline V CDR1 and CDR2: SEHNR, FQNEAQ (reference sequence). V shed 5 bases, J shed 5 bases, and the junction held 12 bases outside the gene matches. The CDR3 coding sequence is TGTGCCAGCAGCCCTATCCTGGGGACTAGCGGGAGGGCCGACAATGAGCAGTTCTTC. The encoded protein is CASSPILGTSGRADNEQFF.